These 25 T cell receptor beta chains were sequenced from one sample in a study of cytomegalovirus exposure and HLA in healthy donors. In the PCR, 60 Vbeta and 13 Jbeta primers were used. This table comes from immunoSEQ multiplex PCR, and its TCRdb copy is limited to in-frame clones, with some not included. The table shows about 180,000 clones, with around three quarters occurring only once. What was sequenced was PBMCs. These receptors were collected from a middle-aged woman in good health and CMV-seronegative.

This chain uses TRBV7-3 with TRBJ2-2; 7 nucleotides line up with TRBD1. In germline, CDR1 is SGHTA, CDR2 FQGTGA. The CDR3 length is 18 residues. The J segment lost 1 base and the V segment lost 0 bases, leaving 8 bases of the junction unmatched. CDR3 sequence reads: CASSLTAGWTGNTGELFF. The DNA of the CDR3 is TGTGCCAGCAGCTTAACGGCTGGTTGGACAGGGAACACCGGGGAGCTGTTTTTT.

The chain links TRBV30 to TRBJ1-1; 7 bases line up with TRBD1. The CDR3 extends over 12 amino acids. Germline loops: CDR1 GTSNPN, CDR2 SVGIG (reference sequence). Trimming took 8 bases from V and 14 from J; bases not matched to a gene: 17. The DNA for the CDR3 is TGTGCCCGCCTCCCCGCGGGACAGTTTATCTTCTTT. Protein product: CARLPAGQFIFF.

The chain couples TRBV19 to TRBJ2-7; D uncertain. Germline values: CDR1 LNHDA, CDR2 SQIVND (reference sequence). Trimming took off 6 bases at V and 11 bases at J, with 17 bases between the two ends. The CDR3 loop spans 12 amino acids. The CDR3 protein is CASSLSPQAKYF. In DNA form, the CDR3 reads TGTGCCAGTAGCCTAAGTCCGCAGGCGAAGTACTTC.

This chain links TRBV7-9 with TRBJ2-7; possibly TRBD2 for D (6 bases). CDR1 SEHNR and CDR2 FQNEAQ come from the germline V gene (reference sequence). Trimming removed 5 bases from V and 10 bases from J, with 18 bases in between. The CDR3 length is 13 residues. CDR3: CASSPPTGSPQYF. Written as DNA, the CDR3 is TGTGCCAGCAGCCCCCCGACCGGGAGTCCACAGTACTTC.

This clone was picked up a small number of times. V is TRBV6-5 and J is TRBJ1-2; D uncertain. CDR3 size: 11 residues. Trimming shortened V by 4 bases and J by 8 bases, and 8 bases separated the two germline ends. The germline gives CDR1 MNHEY, CDR2 SVGAGI. CDR3 residues: CASSSPGGYTF. Here the CDR3 DNA reads TGTGCCAGCAGTTCCCCGGGAGGCTACACCTTC.

The CDR3 protein is CASGLARQGNSPLHF. CDR3 coding DNA: TGTGCTAGTGGTTTGGCCAGACAGGGAAATTCACCCCTCCACTTT. This rearrangement joins TRBV12-5 to TRBJ1-6, with 7 positions matching TRBD1. V gave up 1 base and J gave up 7 bases; unmatched junction bases: 4. Germline assignment: CDR1 LGHNT and CDR2 FRNRAP. The length of the CDR3 is 15 residues. The entire variable domain, with the rest obtained from reference TRBV12-5 and TRBJ1-6, is as follows: DARVTQTPRHKVTEMGQEVTMRCQPILGHNTVFWYRQTMMQGLELLAYFRNRAPLDDSGMPKDRFSAEMPDATLATLKIQPSEPRDSAVYFCASGLARQGNSPLHFGNGTRLTVT.

This clone was recorded once. V usage is TRBV6-6 and J usage is TRBJ2-3; 10 bases agree with TRBD1. The ends lost 6 bases at V and 6 bases at J; junction bases unmatched: 9. The length of the CDR3 is 15 residues. The germline V gene encodes CDR1 MNHNY and CDR2 SVGAGI (reference sequence). The CDR3 spells CASRSGQGTFDTQYF. The CDR3 DNA is TGTGCCAGCAGGTCGGGACAGGGGACTTTTGATACGCAGTATTTT.

The chain employs TRBV7-8 and TRBJ1-1, with D perhaps TRBD1 (6 bases). V was clipped by 5 bases and J by 7 bases, with 20 bases between them. The germline gives CDR1 SGHVS, CDR2 FQNEAQ. The CDR3 consists of 15 residues. Written as DNA, the CDR3 is TGTGCCAGCAGCCCAAGCGGGGGCCGTGGCGGTGAAGCTTTCTTT. It is translated as CASSPSGGRGGEAFF.

The rearrangement links TRBV5-1 to TRBJ1-3; 9 positions agree with TRBD1. Germline CDR1 reads SGHRS; CDR2 reads YFSETQ. Trimming at V came to 4 bases and at J to 2 bases, leaving 7 bases not matched to a gene. The CDR3 covers 16 residues. The CDR3 bases are TGCGCCAGCAGCGCCACCGGGACAGGGACTGGAAACACCATATATTTT. Protein sequence: CASSATGTGTGNTIYF.

The chain links TRBV5-1 to TRBJ1-3; 7 bases align to TRBD1. In germline, CDR1 is SGHRS, CDR2 YFSETQ. V was clipped by 4 bases and J by 0 bases; unmatched bases: 16. The CDR3 contains 19 residues. CDR3 DNA: TGCGCCAGCAGCCCGACCGGGACAGCAACACCAAGCTCTGGAAACACCATATATTTT. It specifies CASSPTGTATPSSGNTIYF.

This clone has just one count. The CDR3 DNA sequence: TGTGCCAGCGAGGGGAGAGGCGGGAGCTACGAGCAGTACTTC. Translated: CASEGRGGSYEQYF. The chain recombines TRBV28 with TRBJ2-7; 7 nucleotides align to TRBD2. With 8 bases clipped from V and 3 bases from J, the junction kept 10 bases outside the gene matches. CDR3 length: 14 amino acids. In germline, CDR1 is MDHEN, CDR2 SYDVKM.

The V and J genes are TRBV5-1 and TRBJ2-7, with D possibly matching TRBD1 (7 bases). CDR3 size: 13 residues. The V end lost 1 base, the J end lost 6 bases, and 11 bases lay between the germline ends. Germline V gene lookup returns CDR1 SGHRS and CDR2 YFSETQ. CDR3: CASSLNRGGEQYF. The DNA for the CDR3 is TGCGCCAGCAGCTTGAACAGGGGAGGCGAGCAGTACTTC.

The rearrangement links TRBV9 to TRBJ2-1, with D maybe TRBD2 (6 bases). Germline CDR1 is SGDLS and CDR2 is YYNGEE. CDR3 length: 15 residues. The ends were cut back, 4 bases at V and 7 bases at J, with 18 bases in the middle. In nucleotides, the CDR3 is TGTGCCAGCAGCTATTCTCCTAGCGTCGATAATGAGCAGTTCTTC. Amino acids: CASSYSPSVDNEQFF.

The chain links TRBV4-1 to TRBJ1-5, with 7 bases lining up with TRBD1. Germline V lookup: CDR1 MGHRA, CDR2 YSYEKL. The CDR3 length is 16 residues. Unmatched junction bases numbered 8, after V lost 1 base and J lost 5 bases. The chain's CDR3 is CASSQAPRGIDQPQHF. The CDR3 DNA reads TGCGCCAGCAGCCAAGCACCCAGGGGGATTGATCAGCCCCAGCATTTT.

The rearrangement uses TRBV2 and TRBJ1-2, with D perhaps TRBD1 (6 bases). There are 14 residues in the CDR3. The V gene's germline CDR1 is SNHLY and CDR2 FYNNEI. Trimming shortened V by 7 bases and J by 4 bases, and 16 bases separated the two germline ends. CDR3: CASKRDISSYGYTF. The CDR3 DNA follows: TGTGCCAGCAAGCGGGACATATCGTCCTATGGCTACACCTTC.

The genes are TRBV5-4 and TRBJ1-2; the match to TRBD1 covers 7 bases. Germline trimming cut 4 bases from V and 7 bases from J; bases unmatched to any gene: 10. The germline V gene encodes CDR1 SGHNT and CDR2 YYREEE (reference sequence). The CDR3 runs to 14 residues. In DNA, the CDR3 is TGTGCCAGCAGCGGGACAGTCAGGGATGGTGGCTACACCTTC. Its protein is CASSGTVRDGGYTF.

V and J are TRBV9 and TRBJ1-1; no clear D gene. The CDR3 sequence is 12 residues long. Germline V CDR1 and CDR2: SGDLS, YYNGEE. Trimming shortened V by 4 bases and J by 7 bases, and 11 bases separated the two germline ends. CDR3 bases: TGTGCCAGCAGCACTCCCCGAGGTGAAGCTTTCTTT. Translated, it gives CASSTPRGEAFF.

This clone was seen only once. The chain employs TRBV19 and TRBJ2-5; 7 positions match TRBD1. Unmatched junction bases numbered 9, after V lost 6 bases and J lost 5 bases. This CDR3 contains 14 residues. Per the germline V gene, CDR1 is LNHDA and CDR2 is SQIVND (reference sequence). CDR3 sequence reads: CASSVAGGGETQYF. DNA for the CDR3: TGTGCCAGTAGCGTTGCAGGGGGTGGGGAGACCCAGTACTTC.

The chain carries TRBV28 and TRBJ1-2; 7 bases map to TRBD1. V lost 7 bases, J lost 8 bases, and 13 bases stayed unmatched. Germline lookup yields CDR1 MDHEN and CDR2 SYDVKM. The CDR3 totals 14 residues. CDR3 amino acids: CASIHSRQGRGYTF. The CDR3 coding sequence is TGTGCCAGCATCCATTCGAGACAGGGCCGCGGCTACACCTTC.

The chain recombines TRBV4-1 with TRBJ2-5; TRBD2 is a possible D gene (5 bases). Deletions cut 0 bases from V and 5 bases from J, with 13 bases between. The germline gives CDR1 MGHRA, CDR2 YSYEKL. The CDR3 covers 15 residues. CDR3 region: CASSQEGANRETQYF. DNA for the CDR3: TGCGCCAGCAGCCAAGAGGGAGCCAATAGGGAGACCCAGTACTTC.

This chain links TRBV5-1 with TRBJ1-1; D is unclear. This CDR3 contains 14 residues. Germline lookup yields CDR1 SGHRS and CDR2 YFSETQ. Between the trimmed V and J ends, which lost 4 bases and 1 base, there was a span of 11 bases. The CDR3 region is CASSTAAANTEAFF. The DNA of the CDR3 is TGCGCCAGCAGCACAGCGGCAGCGAACACTGAAGCTTTCTTT.

This clone was counted a few times. The genes are TRBV29-1 and TRBJ1-1; TRBD1 aligns across 7 bases. The CDR3 length is 14 residues. The germline gives CDR1 SQVTM, CDR2 ANQGSEA. V was pared by 5 bases and J by 0 bases, with 6 bases of the junction left unmatched. CDR3 nucleotide sequence: TGCAGCGTTCGAGGAGACAGGGTGAACACTGAAGCTTTCTTT. It specifies CSVRGDRVNTEAFF.

The chain links TRBV30 to TRBJ1-1; D not certain. Germline-derived CDR1 and CDR2 are GTSNPN and SVGIG (reference sequence). The V gene lost 1 base and the J gene lost 1 base, with 4 bases spanning the gap. The CDR3 sequence is 12 residues long. The CDR3 DNA reads TGTGCCTGGAGTGGGCAGAACACTGAAGCTTTCTTT. Translation gives CAWSGQNTEAFF.

V usage is TRBV5-1 and J usage is TRBJ1-1, with 7 bases aligning to TRBD1. V dropped 0 bases and J dropped 6; count of bases not matched to a gene: 8. The germline V gene encodes CDR1 SGHRS and CDR2 YFSETQ. This CDR3 has 15 residues. CDR3 residues: CASSLDTGEFAEAFF. The DNA for the CDR3 is TGCGCCAGCAGCTTGGATACAGGGGAGTTCGCTGAAGCTTTCTTT.

The chain couples TRBV5-4 to TRBJ2-7; tentative D call: TRBD2 (5 bases). The CDR3 extends over 13 amino acids. V lost 3 bases and J lost 9, with 16 bases in between. Per germline, CDR1 SGHNT and CDR2 YYREEE (reference sequence). CDR3 loop: CASSSREGTVQYF. In nucleotides, the CDR3 is TGTGCCAGCAGCTCGCGCGAGGGTACTGTGCAGTACTTC. The full variable domain, with the rest looked up from reference TRBV5-4 and TRBJ2-7, is ETGVTQSPTHLIKTRGQQVTLRCSSQSGHNTVSWYQQALGQGPQFIFQYYREEENGRGNFPPRFSGLQFPNYSSELNVNALELDDSALYLCASSSREGTVQYFGPGTRLTVT.